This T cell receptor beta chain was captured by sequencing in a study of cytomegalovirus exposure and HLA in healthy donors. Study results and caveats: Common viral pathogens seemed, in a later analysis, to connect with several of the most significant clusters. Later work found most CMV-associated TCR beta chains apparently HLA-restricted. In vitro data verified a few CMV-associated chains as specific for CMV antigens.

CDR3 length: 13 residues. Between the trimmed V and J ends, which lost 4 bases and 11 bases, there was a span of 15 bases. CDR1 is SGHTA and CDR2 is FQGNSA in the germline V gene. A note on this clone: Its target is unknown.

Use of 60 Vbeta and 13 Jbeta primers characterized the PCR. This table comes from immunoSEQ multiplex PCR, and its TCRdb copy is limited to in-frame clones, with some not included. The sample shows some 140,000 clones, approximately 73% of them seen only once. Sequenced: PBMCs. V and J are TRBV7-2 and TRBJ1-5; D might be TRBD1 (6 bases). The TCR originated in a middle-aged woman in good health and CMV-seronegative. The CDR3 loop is CASSSVQGQAQHF. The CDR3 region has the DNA TGTGCCAGCAGCTCCGTACAGGGTCAAGCCCAGCATTTT.